This entry concerns a single T cell receptor beta chain. Its specificity is not known. The V gene end was trimmed by 6 bases and the J gene end by 8 bases; junction bases not matched to a gene: 16. The CDR3 runs 17 residues. Looked up from germline, CDR1 is SGHVS and CDR2 is FNYEAQ. These data are taken from a study of shared clonotypes between healthy human individuals. The study's findings and limits: Larger richness was generally estimated for naive than memory subsets.

Libraries were prepared by immunoSEQ multiplex PCR; TCRdb keeps only in-frame clonotypes and omits some of them. Counted here are a few million clones, 93% occurring once; the ten biggest clones make up 0.35% to 0.45%. The healthy adult donors were HIV-negative and reported no recent acute infections or vaccinations. The chain carries TRBV7-6 and TRBJ2-6, with TRBD2 identical over 7 bases. The sequence was obtained from a young man in good health. Some clones in this sample may be carry-over from other donors' samples. The sample taken for sequencing was naive CD4+ T cells from PBMCs. The sample's subset: CD45RA+ positively selected. The CDR3 here is CASSPYAVRSGTNVLTF. CDR3 nucleotides: TGTGCCAGCAGTCCTTATGCTGTCCGGAGCGGGACCAACGTCCTGACTTTC.